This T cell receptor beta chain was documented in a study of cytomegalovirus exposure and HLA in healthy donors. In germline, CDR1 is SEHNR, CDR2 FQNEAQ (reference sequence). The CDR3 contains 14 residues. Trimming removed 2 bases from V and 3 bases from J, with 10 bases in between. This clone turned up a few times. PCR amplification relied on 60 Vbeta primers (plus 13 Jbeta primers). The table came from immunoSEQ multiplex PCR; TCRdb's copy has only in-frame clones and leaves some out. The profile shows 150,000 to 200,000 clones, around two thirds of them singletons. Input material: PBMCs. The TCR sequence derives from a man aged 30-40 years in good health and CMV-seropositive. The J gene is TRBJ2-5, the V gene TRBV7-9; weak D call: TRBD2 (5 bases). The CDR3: CASSLREAEETQYF. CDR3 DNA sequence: TGTGCCAGCAGCTTAAGGGAAGCGGAAGAGACCCAGTACTTC.